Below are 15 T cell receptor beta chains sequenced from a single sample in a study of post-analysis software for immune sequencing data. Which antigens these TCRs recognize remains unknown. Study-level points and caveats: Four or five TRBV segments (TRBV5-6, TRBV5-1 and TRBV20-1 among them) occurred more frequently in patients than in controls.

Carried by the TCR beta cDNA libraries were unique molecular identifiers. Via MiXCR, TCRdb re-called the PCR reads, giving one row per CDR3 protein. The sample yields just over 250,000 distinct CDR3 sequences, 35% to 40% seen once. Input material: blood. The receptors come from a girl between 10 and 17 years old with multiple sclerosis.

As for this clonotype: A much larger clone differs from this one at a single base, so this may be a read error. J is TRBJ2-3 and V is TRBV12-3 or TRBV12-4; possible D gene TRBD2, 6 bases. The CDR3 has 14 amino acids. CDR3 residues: CASIFRGITDAQYF. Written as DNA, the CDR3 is TGTGCCAGCATCTTCCGGGGGATCACAGATGCGCAGTATTTT.

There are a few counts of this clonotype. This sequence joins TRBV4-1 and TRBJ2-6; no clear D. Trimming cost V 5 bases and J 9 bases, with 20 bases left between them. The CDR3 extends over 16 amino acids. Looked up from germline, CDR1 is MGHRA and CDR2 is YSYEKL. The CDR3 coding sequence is TGCGCCAGCAGCATAAGAACGGCCGACGTCGTCAACGTCCTGACTTTC. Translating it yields CASSIRTADVVNVLTF.

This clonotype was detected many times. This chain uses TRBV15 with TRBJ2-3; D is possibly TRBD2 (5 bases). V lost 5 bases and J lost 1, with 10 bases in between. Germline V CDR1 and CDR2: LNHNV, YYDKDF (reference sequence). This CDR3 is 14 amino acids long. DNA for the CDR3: TGTGCCACCAGCTTAAGCGGCGGCACAGATACGCAGTATTTT. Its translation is CATSLSGGTDTQYF.

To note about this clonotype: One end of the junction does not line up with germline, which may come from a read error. As DNA, the CDR3 is TGTGCCAGCAGTTTCTCGGACAGATTTGGCTGCACCTTC. Protein sequence: CASSFSDRFGCTF. The rearrangement links TRBV28 to TRBJ1-2; D is possibly TRBD1 (6 bases). The CDR3 spans 13 residues. Germline CDR1 reads MDHEN; CDR2 reads SYDVKM.

The chain's CDR3 is CATSDFGTSTDTQYF. CDR3 in DNA: TGTGCCACCAGTGATTTCGGGACATCTACAGATACGCAGTATTTT. The J gene is TRBJ2-3, the V gene TRBV24-1; the D gene is possibly TRBD1 (6 bases). CDR1 KGHDR and CDR2 SFDVKD come from the germline V gene. V shed 1 base and J shed 3 bases, with 10 bases lying between them. The CDR3 runs to 15 residues.

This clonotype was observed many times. In DNA form, the CDR3 reads TGCGCCAGCAGCTCCAGGGACAGGATCAACACTGAAGCTTTCTTT. Translated: CASSSRDRINTEAFF. This chain uses TRBV5-1 with TRBJ1-1; 8 bases fit TRBD1. The CDR3 length is 15 residues. V lost 3 bases and J lost 2; bases outside the gene matches: 6. Germline V gene lookup returns CDR1 SGHRS and CDR2 YFSETQ.

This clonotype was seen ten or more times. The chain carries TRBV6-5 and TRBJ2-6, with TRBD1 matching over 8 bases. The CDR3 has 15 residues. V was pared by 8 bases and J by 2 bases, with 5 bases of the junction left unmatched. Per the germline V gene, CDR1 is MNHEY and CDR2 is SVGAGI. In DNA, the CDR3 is TGTGCCAGCGCTGACAGGGGAGCTGGGGCCAACGTCCTGACTTTC. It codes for CASADRGAGANVLTF.

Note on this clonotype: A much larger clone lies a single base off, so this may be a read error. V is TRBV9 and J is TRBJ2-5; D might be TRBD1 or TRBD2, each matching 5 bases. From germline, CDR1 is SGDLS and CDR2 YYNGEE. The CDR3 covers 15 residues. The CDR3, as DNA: TGTGCCAGCAGCGGCCCCGGGGCCCTGAAGGAGACCCGGTACTTC. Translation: CASSGPGALKETRYF.

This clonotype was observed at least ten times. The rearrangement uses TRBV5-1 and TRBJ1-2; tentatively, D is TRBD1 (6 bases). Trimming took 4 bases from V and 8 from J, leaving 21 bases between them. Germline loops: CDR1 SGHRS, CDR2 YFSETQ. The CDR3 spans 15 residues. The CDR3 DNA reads TGCGCCAGCAGCCCGGGGAGACAGGAGGGCGAAGGCTACACCTTC. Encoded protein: CASSPGRQEGEGYTF. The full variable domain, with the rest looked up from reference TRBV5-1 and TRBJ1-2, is KAGVTQTPRYLIKTRGQQVTLSCSPISGHRSVSWYQQTPGQGLQFLFEYFSETQRNKGNFPGRFSGRQFSNSRSEMNVSTLELGDSALYLCASSPGRQEGEGYTFGSGTRLTVV.

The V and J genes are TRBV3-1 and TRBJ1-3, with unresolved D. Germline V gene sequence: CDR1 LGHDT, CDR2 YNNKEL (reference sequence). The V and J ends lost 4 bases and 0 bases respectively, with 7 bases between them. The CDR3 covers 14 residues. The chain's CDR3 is CASSPSGSGNTIYF. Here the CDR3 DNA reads TGTGCCAGCAGCCCCTCGGGCTCTGGAAACACCATATATTTT.

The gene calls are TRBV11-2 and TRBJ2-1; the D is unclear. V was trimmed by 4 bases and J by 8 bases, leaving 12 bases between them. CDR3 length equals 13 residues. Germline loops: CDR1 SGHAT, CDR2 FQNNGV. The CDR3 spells CASSSRAVHEQFF. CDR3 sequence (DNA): TGTGCCAGCAGCTCGCGCGCAGTACATGAGCAGTTCTTC.

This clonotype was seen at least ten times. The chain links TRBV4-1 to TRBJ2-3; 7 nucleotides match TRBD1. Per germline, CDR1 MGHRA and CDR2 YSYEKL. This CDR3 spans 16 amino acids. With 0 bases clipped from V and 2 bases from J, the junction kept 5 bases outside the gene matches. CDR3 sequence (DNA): TGCGCCAGCAGCCAAGACCTAGGGGGCAACACAGATACGCAGTATTTT. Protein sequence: CASSQDLGGNTDTQYF.

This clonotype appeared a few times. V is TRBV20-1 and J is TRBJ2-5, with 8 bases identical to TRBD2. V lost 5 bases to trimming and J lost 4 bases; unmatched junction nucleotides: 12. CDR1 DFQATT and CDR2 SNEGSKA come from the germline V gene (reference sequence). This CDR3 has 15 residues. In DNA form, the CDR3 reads TGCAGTGCTCGACAAACTTCCGGGACTAGAGAGACCCAGTACTTC. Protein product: CSARQTSGTRETQYF.

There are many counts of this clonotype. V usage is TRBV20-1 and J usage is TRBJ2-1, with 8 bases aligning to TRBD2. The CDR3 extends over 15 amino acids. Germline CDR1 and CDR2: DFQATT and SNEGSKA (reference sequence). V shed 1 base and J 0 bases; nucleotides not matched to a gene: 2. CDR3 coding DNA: TGCAGTGCTAGAGGTAGCGGGAACTCCTACAATGAGCAGTTCTTC. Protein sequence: CSARGSGNSYNEQFF.

The CDR3 nucleotides are TGCGCCAGCAGCTTGAGTGGGACAGGACAGCCCCAGCATTTT. This codes for CASSLSGTGQPQHF. V gene TRBV5-1 combines with J gene TRBJ1-5, with 8 bases that match TRBD1. Germline V gene lookup returns CDR1 SGHRS and CDR2 YFSETQ. This CDR3 is built from 14 residues. J gave up 7 bases and V 1 base, and 4 bases lay outside the gene matches. The full variable domain, its missing parts supplied by reference TRBV5-1 and TRBJ1-5, is KAGVTQTPRYLIKTRGQQVTLSCSPISGHRSVSWYQQTPGQGLQFLFEYFSETQRNKGNFPGRFSGRQFSNSRSEMNVSTLELGDSALYLCASSLSGTGQPQHFGDGTRLSIL.